This T cell receptor (beta chain) stems from a study of vaccination and CD4 T cells after COVID-19. For the study at large: Six male and four female convalescents took part, two of them Hispanic. Post-vaccine sampling followed dose two by a median about 69 days (range 14 to 241).

The germline V gene has CDR1 MNHEY and CDR2 SVGAGI. V was cut by 0 bases and J by 10 bases, with 19 bases left in between. This CDR3 region has 17 residues. TCRdb re-called the PCR reads through MiXCR, storing one row per CDR3 protein. The repertoire includes some 20,000 distinct CDR3 sequences, 60% of them detected once, and around 1.1% sits in the top ten. Whole-study results and caveats: Convalescent patients saw a median about 85% of their reactive clones show up only after vaccination.

As for this clonotype: The antigen remains unidentified.

This clonotype was obtained from a human donor who had recovered from COVID-19. The sequences come from CD4+ T cells from blood, collected after SARS-CoV-2 vaccination. This chain joins TRBV6-5 and TRBJ1-6, with TRBD1 as a possible D gene (6 bases). CDR3 in DNA: TGTGCCAGCAGTTACTCGATTTGGGGGCTGGGAGAGTCACCCCTCCACTTT. This encodes CASSYSIWGLGESPLHF.